What follows is one T cell receptor beta chain and its context. This entry belongs to a study of PD-1 blockade in classical Hodgkin lymphoma. Time point reported: newly diagnosed, previously untreated cHL patient sample. Negative magnetic selection isolated CD4+ T cells from thawed PBMCs. This CDR3 is built from 12 residues. V gave up 2 bases and J gave up 1 base, with 1 base separating them. Looked up from germline, CDR1 is MNHNY and CDR2 is SVGAGI (reference sequence). Using immunoSEQ multiplex PCR, the repertoire was profiled, and TCRdb retains in-frame clones only, with some absent. Of 25,000 to 30,000 clones listed, roughly nine tenths are singletons.

The sequencing input was CD4+ T cells from blood. The source is a human donor with classical Hodgkin lymphoma. The chain uses TRBV6-6 and TRBJ2-3; D uncertain. The CDR3 coding sequence is TGTGCCAGCAGTTACGGCACAGATACGCAGTATTTT. Translation gives CASSYGTDTQYF.